This section outlines one T cell receptor (beta chain) sequence together with its context. Germline CDR1 reads ENHRY; CDR2 reads SYGVKD. The CDR3 length is 12 residues. J gave up 7 bases and V 7 bases, and 6 bases lay outside the gene matches. These data belong to a study of blood T cell repertoires in COVID-19. The assay was immunoSEQ multiplex PCR, and TCRdb's table has in-frame clones only and misses some. There are approximately 260,000 clones in the sample; more than 85% occur only once, and approximately 4% lies in the top ten. The sequence was obtained from a man between 18 and 29 years old with active or convalescent COVID-19. The chain uses TRBV10-3 and TRBJ2-7, with 8 bases that match TRBD1. Material: peripheral blood. The CDR3 bases are TGTGCCATCACAGGGGGCGGAGAAGAGCAGTACTTC. It translates to CAITGGGEEQYF.